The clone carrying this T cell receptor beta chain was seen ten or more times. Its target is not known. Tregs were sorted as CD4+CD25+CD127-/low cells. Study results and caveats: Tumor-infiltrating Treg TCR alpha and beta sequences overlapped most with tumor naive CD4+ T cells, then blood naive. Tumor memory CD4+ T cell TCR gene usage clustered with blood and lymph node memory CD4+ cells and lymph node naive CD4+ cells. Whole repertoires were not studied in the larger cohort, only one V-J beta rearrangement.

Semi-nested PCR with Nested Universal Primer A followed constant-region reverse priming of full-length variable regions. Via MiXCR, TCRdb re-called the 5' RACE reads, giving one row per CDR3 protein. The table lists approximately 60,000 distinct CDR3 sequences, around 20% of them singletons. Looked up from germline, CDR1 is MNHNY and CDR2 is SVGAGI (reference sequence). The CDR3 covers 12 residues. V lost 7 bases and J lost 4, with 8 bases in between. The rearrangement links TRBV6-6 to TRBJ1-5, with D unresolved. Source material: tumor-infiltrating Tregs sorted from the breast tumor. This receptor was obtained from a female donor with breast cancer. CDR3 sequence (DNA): TGTGCCAGCAAGCCAGCAAATCAGCCCCAGCATTTT. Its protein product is CASKPANQPQHF.